These T cell receptor beta chains were read from a single sample in a study of CD8 T cells in ankylosing spondylitis. One entry per CDR3 protein, called by TCRdb with MiXCR from the 5' RACE reads. The sample includes more than 95,000 distinct CDR3 sequences, about 8% seen only once; the top ten take about 9.6%. The sample was blood, either unsorted or a sorted T cell fraction (not recorded which). These receptors came from a male donor with ankylosing spondylitis or in good health (not recorded which). CDR3s include the opening cysteine and the closing phenylalanine or tryptophan. The D gene is left open where the match is weak. Expanded clones get a size class; other rows say once, few or many, or leave the size out.

d_gene: .; v_gene: TRBV11-2; abundance: many; j_gene: TRBJ1-1; CDR3aa: CASSPGHMNTEAFF; CDR3nt: TGTGCCAGCAGTCCTGGACACATGAACACTGAAGCTTTCTTT
d_gene: .; v_gene: TRBV5-5; abundance: many; j_gene: TRBJ1-5; CDR3aa: CASSPRPDQPQHF; CDR3nt: TGTGCCAGCAGCCCGCGACCGGATCAGCCCCAGCATTTT
d_gene: .; v_gene: TRBV7-8; abundance: many; j_gene: TRBJ1-6; CDR3aa: CASSLALTESYNSPLHF; CDR3nt: TGTGCCAGCAGCTTAGCTTTGACAGAATCCTATAATTCACCCCTCCACTTT
d_gene: .; v_gene: TRBV7-9; abundance: .; j_gene: TRBJ1-2; CDR3aa: CASSHELGTGDYGYTF; CDR3nt: TGTGCCAGCAGCCACGAGCTGGGAACGGGGGACTATGGCTACACCTTC
d_gene: TRBD2; v_gene: TRBV6-1; abundance: many; j_gene: TRBJ2-7; CDR3aa: CASSEHALAGAPYEQYF; CDR3nt: TGTGCCAGCAGTGAGCATGCTCTAGCGGGAGCGCCCTACGAGCAGTACTTC
d_gene: .; v_gene: TRBV5-1; abundance: many; j_gene: TRBJ1-6; CDR3aa: CASSLAGSSYNSPLHF; CDR3nt: TGCGCCAGCAGCTTGGCCGGGAGCTCCTATAATTCACCCCTCCACTTT
d_gene: .; v_gene: TRBV10-1; abundance: once; j_gene: TRBJ2-7; CDR3aa: CASSERASSIYYEQYF; CDR3nt: TGCGCCAGCAGTGAGAGGGCATCGTCGATTTACTACGAGCAGTACTTC
d_gene: .; v_gene: TRBV5-1; abundance: many; j_gene: TRBJ1-3; CDR3aa: CASSLVFRGASGNTIYF; CDR3nt: TGCGCCAGCAGCTTGGTCTTCAGGGGAGCTTCTGGAAACACCATATATTTT
d_gene: .; v_gene: TRBV20-1; abundance: many; j_gene: TRBJ2-2; CDR3aa: CSARDASPNTGELFF; CDR3nt: TGCAGTGCTAGAGATGCGAGCCCCAACACCGGGGAGCTGTTTTTT
d_gene: .; v_gene: TRBV5-1; abundance: many; j_gene: TRBJ2-5; CDR3aa: CASSLPETETQYF; CDR3nt: TGCGCCAGCAGCTTGCCAGAAACCGAGACCCAGTACTTC
d_gene: .; v_gene: TRBV24-1; abundance: many; j_gene: TRBJ2-3; CDR3aa: CATSDRRSPTDTQYF; CDR3nt: TGTGCCACCAGTGATCGTAGGTCCCCTACAGATACGCAGTATTTT
d_gene: TRBD2; v_gene: TRBV10-3; abundance: many; j_gene: TRBJ2-4; CDR3aa: CAISELAGGSKNIQYF; CDR3nt: TGTGCCATCAGTGAGCTAGCGGGAGGGTCCAAAAACATTCAGTACTTC
d_gene: .; v_gene: TRBV6-2/TRBV6-3; abundance: many; j_gene: TRBJ2-4; CDR3aa: CASSYSSLIGKNIQYF; CDR3nt: TGTGCCAGCAGTTACTCGAGTCTCATCGGGAAAAACATTCAGTACTTC
d_gene: TRBD2; v_gene: TRBV7-2; abundance: .; j_gene: TRBJ2-1; CDR3aa: CASSTSGRAYNEQFF; CDR3nt: TGTGCCAGCAGCACTAGCGGGAGGGCCTACAATGAGCAGTTCTTC
d_gene: .; v_gene: TRBV29-1; abundance: many; j_gene: TRBJ1-5; CDR3aa: CSPCGGFPNQPQHF; CDR3nt: TGCAGCCCTTGCGGCGGTTTCCCCAATCAGCCCCAGCATTTT
d_gene: .; v_gene: TRBV27; abundance: many; j_gene: TRBJ2-7; CDR3aa: CASSFGRAYEQYF; CDR3nt: TGTGCCAGCAGTTTTGGCAGGGCCTACGAGCAGTACTTC
d_gene: TRBD1; v_gene: TRBV5-1; abundance: many; j_gene: TRBJ2-7; CDR3aa: CASSRPIGTGKAEQYF; CDR3nt: TGCGCCAGCAGCCGACCTATCGGGACAGGGAAAGCCGAGCAGTACTTC
d_gene: TRBD2; v_gene: TRBV18; abundance: .; j_gene: TRBJ2-3; CDR3aa: CASHSLAGATDTQYF; CDR3nt: TGTGCCAGCCATTCACTAGCGGGGGCCACAGATACGCAGTATTTT
d_gene: .; v_gene: TRBV7-3; abundance: .; j_gene: TRBJ2-3; CDR3aa: CASSAQGPTDTQYF; CDR3nt: TGTGCCAGCAGCGCTCAGGGCCCCACAGATACGCAGTATTTT
d_gene: TRBD1; v_gene: TRBV20-1; abundance: many; j_gene: TRBJ1-2; CDR3aa: CSAELNGGQGAKGYTF; CDR3nt: TGCAGTGCCGAACTGAACGGAGGACAGGGGGCCAAGGGCTACACCTTC
d_gene: .; v_gene: TRBV7-9; abundance: .; j_gene: TRBJ2-3; CDR3aa: CASSLWDTAADTQYF; CDR3nt: TGTGCCAGCAGCTTATGGGATACCGCCGCAGATACGCAGTATTTT
d_gene: TRBD1; v_gene: TRBV15; abundance: many; j_gene: TRBJ2-7; CDR3aa: CATSTTGTGNYEQYF; CDR3nt: TGTGCCACCAGCACAACCGGGACAGGGAACTACGAGCAGTACTTC
d_gene: .; v_gene: TRBV5-1; abundance: many; j_gene: TRBJ2-1; CDR3aa: CASSPHESPGKFF; CDR3nt: TGCGCCAGCAGCCCTCATGAGTCTCCCGGGAAGTTCTTC
d_gene: TRBD1; v_gene: TRBV12-5; abundance: many; j_gene: TRBJ2-7; CDR3aa: CASGSGGYEQYF; CDR3nt: TGTGCTAGTGGTTCAGGGGGCTACGAGCAGTACTTC
d_gene: TRBD1; v_gene: TRBV6-4; abundance: .; j_gene: TRBJ1-1; CDR3aa: CASNTGDSMNTEAFF; CDR3nt: TGTGCCAGCAATACAGGGGATTCTATGAACACTGAAGCTTTCTTT
d_gene: TRBD2; v_gene: TRBV6-5; abundance: few; j_gene: TRBJ2-2; CDR3aa: CASSSVSGGGSGGELFF; CDR3nt: TGTGCCAGCAGTTCAGTTAGCGGGGGCGGGTCCGGCGGGGAGCTGTTTTTT
d_gene: .; v_gene: TRBV7-2; abundance: few; j_gene: TRBJ1-1; CDR3aa: CASGREVPEAFF; CDR3nt: TGTGCCAGCGGCCGGGAGGTGCCTGAAGCTTTCTTT
d_gene: .; v_gene: TRBV5-1; abundance: .; j_gene: TRBJ2-1; CDR3aa: CASMEGLRAFSYNEQFF; CDR3nt: TGCGCCAGCATGGAGGGACTTCGGGCCTTCTCCTACAATGAGCAGTTCTTC
d_gene: .; v_gene: TRBV10-3; abundance: few; j_gene: TRBJ1-4; CDR3aa: CAISEGGPEEKLFF; CDR3nt: TGTGCCATCAGTGAGGGGGGGCCGGAGGAAAAACTGTTTTTT
d_gene: TRBD1; v_gene: TRBV6-1; abundance: many; j_gene: TRBJ1-2; CDR3aa: CASSRDRGSGYTF; CDR3nt: TGTGCCAGCAGCCGGGACAGGGGTAGTGGCTACACCTTC
d_gene: TRBD2; v_gene: TRBV27; abundance: many; j_gene: TRBJ2-3; CDR3aa: CASSPLLASGGFTDTQYF; CDR3nt: TGTGCCAGCAGTCCCCTCCTCGCTAGCGGGGGCTTCACAGATACGCAGTATTTT
d_gene: .; v_gene: TRBV19; abundance: .; j_gene: TRBJ2-1; CDR3aa: CASTGWGGHNEQFF; CDR3nt: TGTGCCAGTACGGGTTGGGGGGGGCACAATGAGCAGTTCTTC
d_gene: .; v_gene: TRBV9; abundance: many; j_gene: TRBJ2-7; CDR3aa: CASSPRHNYEQYF; CDR3nt: TGTGCCAGCAGCCCCCGACACAACTACGAGCAGTACTTC
d_gene: .; v_gene: TRBV7-6; abundance: few; j_gene: TRBJ1-5; CDR3aa: CASSFDPGKWPQHF; CDR3nt: TGTGCCAGCAGTTTTGACCCAGGCAAGTGGCCCCAGCATTTT
d_gene: TRBD1; v_gene: TRBV27; abundance: many; j_gene: TRBJ1-4; CDR3aa: CASSLNPGQNNEKLFF; CDR3nt: TGTGCCAGCAGTTTAAACCCGGGACAGAATAATGAAAAACTGTTTTTT
d_gene: .; v_gene: TRBV7-2; abundance: many; j_gene: TRBJ2-7; CDR3aa: CASSLRRSGYEQYF; CDR3nt: TGTGCCAGCAGCCTCCGACGATCCGGATACGAGCAGTACTTC
d_gene: .; v_gene: TRBV12-5; abundance: many; j_gene: TRBJ2-3; CDR3aa: CASGLVLIPSLSTSTDTQYF; CDR3nt: TGTGCTAGTGGTTTGGTATTAATCCCATCTCTTAGTACTAGCACAGATACGCAGTATTTT
d_gene: .; v_gene: TRBV5-6; abundance: many; j_gene: TRBJ2-3; CDR3aa: CASSPTPTGDTQYF; CDR3nt: TGTGCCAGCAGCCCGACACCCACGGGAGATACGCAGTATTTT
d_gene: .; v_gene: TRBV7-6; abundance: many; j_gene: TRBJ1-1; CDR3aa: CASSLADPGAQNTEAFF; CDR3nt: TGTGCCAGCAGCTTAGCGGATCCCGGGGCGCAGAACACTGAAGCTTTCTTT
d_gene: .; v_gene: TRBV5-1; abundance: many; j_gene: TRBJ1-4; CDR3aa: CASSLAGAELFF; CDR3nt: TGCGCCAGCAGCTTGGCTGGGGCCGAACTGTTTTTT
d_gene: .; v_gene: TRBV7-2; abundance: few; j_gene: TRBJ1-1; CDR3aa: CVSSQRRPRETEAFF; CDR3nt: TGTGTCAGCAGCCAGAGACGGCCTCGGGAGACTGAAGCTTTCTTT
d_gene: .; v_gene: TRBV6-5; abundance: many; j_gene: TRBJ2-3; CDR3aa: CASSYSGHPRTDTQYF; CDR3nt: TGTGCCAGCAGTTACTCGGGACACCCGAGGACAGATACGCAGTATTTT
d_gene: TRBD2; v_gene: TRBV24-1; abundance: many; j_gene: TRBJ2-5; CDR3aa: CATPWGTMDKETQYF; CDR3nt: TGTGCCACCCCCTGGGGGACTATGGATAAAGAGACCCAGTACTTC
d_gene: .; v_gene: TRBV6-5; abundance: many; j_gene: TRBJ1-5; CDR3aa: CASSYSHNQPQHF; CDR3nt: TGTGCCAGCAGCTATTCTCACAATCAGCCCCAGCATTTT
d_gene: .; v_gene: TRBV7-2; abundance: many; j_gene: TRBJ2-1; CDR3aa: CASTIMAGVYNEQFF; CDR3nt: TGTGCCAGCACGATAATGGCAGGGGTTTACAATGAGCAGTTCTTC
d_gene: .; v_gene: TRBV5-1; abundance: many; j_gene: TRBJ2-7; CDR3aa: CASSAGTTHEQYF; CDR3nt: TGCGCCAGCAGCGCTGGGACAACACACGAGCAGTACTTC
d_gene: .; v_gene: TRBV29-1; abundance: many; j_gene: TRBJ1-5; CDR3aa: CSAGHNQPQHF; CDR3nt: TGCAGCGCAGGGCACAATCAGCCCCAGCATTTT
d_gene: .; v_gene: TRBV5-1; abundance: many; j_gene: TRBJ1-2; CDR3aa: CASSPVGRGYGYTF; CDR3nt: TGCGCCAGCAGTCCCGTTGGCAGGGGCTATGGCTACACCTTC
d_gene: .; v_gene: TRBV5-5; abundance: many; j_gene: TRBJ2-3; CDR3aa: CASSLRRTEVPDTQYF; CDR3nt: TGTGCCAGCAGCTTGAGGAGGACAGAAGTCCCAGATACGCAGTATTTT
d_gene: .; v_gene: TRBV29-1; abundance: many; j_gene: TRBJ2-1; CDR3aa: CSVGDRRDGLNEQFF; CDR3nt: TGCAGCGTTGGTGACAGGAGGGACGGGTTAAATGAGCAGTTCTTC
d_gene: TRBD2; v_gene: TRBV16; abundance: few; j_gene: TRBJ2-7; CDR3aa: CASSLIPLVAGGEQYF; CDR3nt: TGTGCCAGCAGCCTTATCCCATTGGTAGCGGGAGGCGAGCAGTACTTC
d_gene: .; v_gene: TRBV7-2; abundance: many; j_gene: TRBJ1-1; CDR3aa: CASSILRQPNTEAFF; CDR3nt: TGTGCCAGCAGCATACTTCGACAGCCGAACACTGAAGCTTTCTTT
d_gene: TRBD2; v_gene: TRBV7-6; abundance: many; j_gene: TRBJ2-1; CDR3aa: CASSRELAGVIHNEQFF; CDR3nt: TGTGCCAGCAGCCGCGAACTAGCGGGAGTTATCCACAATGAGCAGTTCTTC
d_gene: TRBD2; v_gene: TRBV5-1; abundance: many; j_gene: TRBJ2-2; CDR3aa: CASSLVVAGVAGELFF; CDR3nt: TGCGCCAGCAGCTTGGTTGTAGCGGGAGTCGCCGGGGAGCTGTTTTTT
d_gene: .; v_gene: TRBV24-1; abundance: .; j_gene: TRBJ2-2; CDR3aa: CATSDSRGEPFF; CDR3nt: TGTGCCACCAGTGATTCCCGAGGGGAGCCGTTTTTT
d_gene: .; v_gene: TRBV6-2/TRBV6-3; abundance: many; j_gene: TRBJ2-1; CDR3aa: CASSYINEQFF; CDR3nt: TGTGCCAGCAGTTACATCAATGAGCAGTTCTTC
d_gene: .; v_gene: TRBV7-2; abundance: many; j_gene: TRBJ2-3; CDR3aa: CASSSRDTDTQYF; CDR3nt: TGTGCCAGCAGCTCGCGGGACACAGATACGCAGTATTTT
d_gene: .; v_gene: TRBV7-9; abundance: .; j_gene: TRBJ2-1; CDR3aa: CASSFTSNEQFF; CDR3nt: TGTGCCAGCAGCTTTACATCCAATGAGCAGTTCTTC
d_gene: .; v_gene: TRBV27; abundance: many; j_gene: TRBJ2-2; CDR3aa: CASSPFGRGELFF; CDR3nt: TGTGCCAGCAGTCCTTTTGGTAGAGGGGAGCTGTTTTTT
d_gene: TRBD1; v_gene: TRBV7-9; abundance: many; j_gene: TRBJ1-1; CDR3aa: CASSPPRTGVEAFF; CDR3nt: TGTGCCAGCAGCCCCCCCAGGACAGGGGTTGAAGCTTTCTTT